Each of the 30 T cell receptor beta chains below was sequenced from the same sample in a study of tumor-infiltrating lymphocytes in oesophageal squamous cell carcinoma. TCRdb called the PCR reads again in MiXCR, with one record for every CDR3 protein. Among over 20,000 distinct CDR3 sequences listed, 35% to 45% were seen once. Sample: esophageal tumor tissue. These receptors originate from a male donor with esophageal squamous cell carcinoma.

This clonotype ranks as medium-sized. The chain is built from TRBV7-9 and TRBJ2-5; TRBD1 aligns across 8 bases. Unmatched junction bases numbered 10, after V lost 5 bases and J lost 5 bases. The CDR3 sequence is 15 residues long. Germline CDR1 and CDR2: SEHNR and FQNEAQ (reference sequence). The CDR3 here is CASSKTQGAGETQYF. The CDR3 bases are TGTGCCAGCAGCAAGACCCAGGGGGCTGGGGAGACCCAGTACTTC.

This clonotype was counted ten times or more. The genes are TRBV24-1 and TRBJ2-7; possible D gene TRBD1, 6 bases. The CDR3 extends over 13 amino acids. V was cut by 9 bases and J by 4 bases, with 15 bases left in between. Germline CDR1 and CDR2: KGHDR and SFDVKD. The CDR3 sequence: CATLTLGAYEQYF. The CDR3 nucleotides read TGTGCCACCCTTACTCTGGGGGCTTACGAGCAGTACTTC.

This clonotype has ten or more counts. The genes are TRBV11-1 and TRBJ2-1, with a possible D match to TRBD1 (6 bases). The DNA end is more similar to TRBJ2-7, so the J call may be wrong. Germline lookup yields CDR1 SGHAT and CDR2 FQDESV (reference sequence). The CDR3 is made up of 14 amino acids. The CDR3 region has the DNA TGTGCCAGCAGCTACCTGACAGGATACAATGAGCAGTACTTC. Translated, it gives CASSYLTGYNEQYF.

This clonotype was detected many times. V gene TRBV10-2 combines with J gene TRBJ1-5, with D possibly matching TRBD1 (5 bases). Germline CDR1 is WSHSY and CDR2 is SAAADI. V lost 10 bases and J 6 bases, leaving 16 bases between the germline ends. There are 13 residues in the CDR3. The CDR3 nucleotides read TGCGCCACCATTTTCGGGGGTCCTCAGCCCCAGCATTTT. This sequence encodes CATIFGGPQPQHF.

This chain's CDR3 is CASSLLPGGYTF. Written as DNA, the CDR3 is TGTGCCAGCAGCTTATTGCCAGGGGGCTACACCTTC. The V call is TRBV7-2, the J call TRBJ1-2; D might be TRBD1 (5 bases). Germline V gives CDR1 SGHTA, CDR2 FQGNSA. This CDR3 is built from 12 residues. V was trimmed by 2 bases and J by 8 bases, leaving 9 bases between them.

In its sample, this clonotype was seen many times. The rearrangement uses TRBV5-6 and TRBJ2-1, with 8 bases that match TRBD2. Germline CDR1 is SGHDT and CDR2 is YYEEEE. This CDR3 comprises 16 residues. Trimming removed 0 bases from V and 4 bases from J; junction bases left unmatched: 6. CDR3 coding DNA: TGTGCCAGCAGCTTGGTGACGGGGGGGAGGTACAATGAGCAGTTCTTC. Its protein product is CASSLVTGGRYNEQFF.

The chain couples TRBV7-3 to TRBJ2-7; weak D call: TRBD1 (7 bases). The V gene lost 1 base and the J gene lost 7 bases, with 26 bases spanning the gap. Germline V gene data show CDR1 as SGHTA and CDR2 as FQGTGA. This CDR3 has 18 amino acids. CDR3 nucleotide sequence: TGTGCCAGCAGCTTAATAGGGCTAGCGAGGGGGCCTTACAATGAGCAGTACTTC. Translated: CASSLIGLARGPYNEQYF.

For the CDR3, the DNA is TGTGCCAGCAGCCCCCGACCGTCAGGGGATACGCAGTATTTT. It encodes CASSPRPSGDTQYF. The chain couples TRBV7-8 to TRBJ2-3, with a weak D call TRBD1 (5 bases). Deletions cut 5 bases from V and 6 bases from J, with 15 bases between. The CDR3 is made up of 14 amino acids. Germline V gives CDR1 SGHVS, CDR2 FQNEAQ.

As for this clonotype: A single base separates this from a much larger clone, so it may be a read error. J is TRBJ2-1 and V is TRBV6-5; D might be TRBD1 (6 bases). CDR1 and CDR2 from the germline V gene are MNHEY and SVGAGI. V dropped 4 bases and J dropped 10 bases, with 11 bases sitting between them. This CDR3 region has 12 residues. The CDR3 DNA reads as TGTGCCAGCAGTTGGACAGTCTACGAGCAGTTCTTC. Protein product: CASSWTVYEQFF.

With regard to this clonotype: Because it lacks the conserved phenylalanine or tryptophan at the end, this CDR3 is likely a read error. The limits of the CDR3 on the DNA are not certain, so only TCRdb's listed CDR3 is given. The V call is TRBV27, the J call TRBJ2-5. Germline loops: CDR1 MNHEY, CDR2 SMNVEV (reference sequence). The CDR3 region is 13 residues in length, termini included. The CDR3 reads CASRGGGGYTFGS.

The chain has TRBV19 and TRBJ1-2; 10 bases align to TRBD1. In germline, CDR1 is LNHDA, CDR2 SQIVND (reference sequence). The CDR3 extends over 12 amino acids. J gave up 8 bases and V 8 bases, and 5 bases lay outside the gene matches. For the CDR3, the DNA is TGTGCCAGTTCGACAGGGGGCAGGGGCTACACCTTC. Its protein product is CASSTGGRGYTF.

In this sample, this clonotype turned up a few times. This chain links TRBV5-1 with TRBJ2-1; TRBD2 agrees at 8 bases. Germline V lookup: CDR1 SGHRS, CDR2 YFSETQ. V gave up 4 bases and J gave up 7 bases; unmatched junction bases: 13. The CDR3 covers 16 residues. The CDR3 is CASSIQVGREVNEQFF. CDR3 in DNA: TGCGCCAGCAGCATACAGGTGGGGCGGGAGGTAAATGAGCAGTTCTTC.

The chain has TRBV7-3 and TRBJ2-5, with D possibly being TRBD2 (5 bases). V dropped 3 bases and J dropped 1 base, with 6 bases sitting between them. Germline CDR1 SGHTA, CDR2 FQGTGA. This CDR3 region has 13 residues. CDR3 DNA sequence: TGTGCCAGCAGCTTTGGGAGCCAAGAGACCCAGTACTTC. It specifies CASSFGSQETQYF.

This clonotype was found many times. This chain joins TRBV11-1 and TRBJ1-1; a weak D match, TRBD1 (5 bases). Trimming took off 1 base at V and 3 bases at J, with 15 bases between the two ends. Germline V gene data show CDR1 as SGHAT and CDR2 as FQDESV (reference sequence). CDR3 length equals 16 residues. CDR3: CASSLVGSAGDTEAFF. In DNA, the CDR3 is TGTGCCAGCAGCTTAGTCGGCAGCGCGGGGGACACTGAAGCTTTCTTT.

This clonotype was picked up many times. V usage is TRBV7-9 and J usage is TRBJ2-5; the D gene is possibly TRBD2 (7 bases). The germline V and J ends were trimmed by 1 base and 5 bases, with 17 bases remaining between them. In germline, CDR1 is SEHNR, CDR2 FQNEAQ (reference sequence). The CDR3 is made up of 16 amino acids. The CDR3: CASSLGVGGGRETQYF. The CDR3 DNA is TGTGCCAGCAGCTTAGGCGTAGGGGGGGGTCGGGAGACCCAGTACTTC.

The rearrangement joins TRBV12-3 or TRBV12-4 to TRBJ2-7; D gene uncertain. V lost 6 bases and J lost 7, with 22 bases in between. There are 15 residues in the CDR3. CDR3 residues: CASSRGFWGYNEQYF. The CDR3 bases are TGTGCCAGCAGCCGCGGATTCTGGGGATACAATGAGCAGTACTTC.

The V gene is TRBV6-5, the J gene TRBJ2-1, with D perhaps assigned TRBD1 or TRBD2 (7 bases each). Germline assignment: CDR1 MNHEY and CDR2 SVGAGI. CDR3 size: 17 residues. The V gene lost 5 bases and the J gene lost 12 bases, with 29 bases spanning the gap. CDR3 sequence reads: CASSEKLGGEGTDTQFF. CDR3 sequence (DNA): TGTGCCAGCAGTGAAAAACTTGGGGGGGAGGGGACAGATACGCAGTTCTTC.

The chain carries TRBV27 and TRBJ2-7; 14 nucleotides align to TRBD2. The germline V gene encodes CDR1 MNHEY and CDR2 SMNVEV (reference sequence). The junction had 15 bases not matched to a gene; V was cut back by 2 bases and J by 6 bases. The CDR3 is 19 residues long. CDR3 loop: CASSLRDRGPGLAGVEQYF. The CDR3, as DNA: TGTGCCAGCAGTTTAAGAGACAGGGGGCCGGGACTAGCGGGAGTCGAGCAGTACTTC.

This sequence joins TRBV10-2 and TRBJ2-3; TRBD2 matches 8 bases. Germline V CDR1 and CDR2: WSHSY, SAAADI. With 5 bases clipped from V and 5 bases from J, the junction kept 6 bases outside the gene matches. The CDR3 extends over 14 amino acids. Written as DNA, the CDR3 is TGCGCCAGCAGTCTAGCGGGTCCGGTAGATACGCAGTATTTT. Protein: CASSLAGPVDTQYF.

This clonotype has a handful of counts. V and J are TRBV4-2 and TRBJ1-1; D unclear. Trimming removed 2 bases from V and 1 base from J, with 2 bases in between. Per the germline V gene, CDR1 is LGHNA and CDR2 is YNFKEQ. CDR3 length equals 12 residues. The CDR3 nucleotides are TGTGCCAGCAGCCAACAGAACACTGAAGCTTTCTTT. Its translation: CASSQQNTEAFF.

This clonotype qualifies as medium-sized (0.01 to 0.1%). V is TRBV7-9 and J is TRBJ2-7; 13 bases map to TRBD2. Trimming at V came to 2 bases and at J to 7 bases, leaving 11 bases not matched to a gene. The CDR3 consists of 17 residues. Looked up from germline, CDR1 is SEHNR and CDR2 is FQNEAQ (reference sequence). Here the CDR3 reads CASSLRDGTSGNVEQYF. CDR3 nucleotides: TGTGCCAGCAGCTTAAGAGACGGGACTAGCGGGAATGTTGAGCAGTACTTC.

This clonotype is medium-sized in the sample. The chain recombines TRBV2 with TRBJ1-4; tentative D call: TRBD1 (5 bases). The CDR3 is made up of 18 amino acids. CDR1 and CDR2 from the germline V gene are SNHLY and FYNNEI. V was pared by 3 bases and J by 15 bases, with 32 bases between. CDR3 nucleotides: TGTGCCAGCAGTGATAGTAGGCAATCGGGGGACCGGGGGAAAAGATTGTTTTTT. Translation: CASSDSRQSGDRGKRLFF.

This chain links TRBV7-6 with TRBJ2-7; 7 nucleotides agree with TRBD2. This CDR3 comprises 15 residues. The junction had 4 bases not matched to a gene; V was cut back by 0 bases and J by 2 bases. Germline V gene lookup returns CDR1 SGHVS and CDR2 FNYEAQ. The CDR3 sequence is CASSLAGRGAYEQYF. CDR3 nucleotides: TGTGCCAGCAGCTTAGCGGGTCGGGGGGCCTACGAGCAGTACTTC. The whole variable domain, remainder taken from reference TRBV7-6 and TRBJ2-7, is GAGVSQSPRYKVTKRGQDVALRCDPISGHVSLYWYRQALGQGPEFLTYFNYEAQQDKSGLPNDRFSAERPEGSISTLTIQRTEQRDSAMYRCASSLAGRGAYEQYFGPGTRLTVT.

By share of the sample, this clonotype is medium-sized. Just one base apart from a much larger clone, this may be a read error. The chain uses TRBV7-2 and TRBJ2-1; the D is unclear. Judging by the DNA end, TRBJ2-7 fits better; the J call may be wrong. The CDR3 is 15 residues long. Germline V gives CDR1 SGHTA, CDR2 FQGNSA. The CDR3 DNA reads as TGTGCCAGCAGCTTATACTCCGGAACCTACAATGAGCAGTACTTC. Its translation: CASSLYSGTYNEQYF.

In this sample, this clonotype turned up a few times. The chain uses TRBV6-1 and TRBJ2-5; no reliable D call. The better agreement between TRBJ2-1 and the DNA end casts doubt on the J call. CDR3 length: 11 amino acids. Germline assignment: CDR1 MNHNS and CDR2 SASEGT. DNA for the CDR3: TGTGCCAGCAATCGTGCGAATGAGCAGTTCTTC. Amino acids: CASNRANEQFF.

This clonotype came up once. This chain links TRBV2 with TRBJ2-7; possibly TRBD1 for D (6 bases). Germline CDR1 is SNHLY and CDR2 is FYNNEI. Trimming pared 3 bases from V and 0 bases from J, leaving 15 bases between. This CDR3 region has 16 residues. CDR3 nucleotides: TGTGCCAGCAGTGACAGGGGCTATACCCCCTCCTACGAGCAGTACTTC. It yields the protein CASSDRGYTPSYEQYF. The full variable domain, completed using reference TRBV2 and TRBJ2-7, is EPEVTQTPSHQVTQMGQEVILRCVPISNHLYFYWYRQILGQKVEFLVSFYNNEISEKSEIFDDQFSVERPDGSNFTLKIRSTKLEDSAMYFCASSDRGYTPSYEQYFGPGTRLTVT.

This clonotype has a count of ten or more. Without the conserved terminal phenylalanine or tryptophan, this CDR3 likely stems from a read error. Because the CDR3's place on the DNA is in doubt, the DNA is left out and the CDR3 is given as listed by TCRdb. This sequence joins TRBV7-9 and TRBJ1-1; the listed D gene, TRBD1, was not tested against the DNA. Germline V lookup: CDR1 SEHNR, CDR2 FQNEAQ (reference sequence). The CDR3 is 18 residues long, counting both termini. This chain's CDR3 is CASSLIWARDVRPSTSAP.

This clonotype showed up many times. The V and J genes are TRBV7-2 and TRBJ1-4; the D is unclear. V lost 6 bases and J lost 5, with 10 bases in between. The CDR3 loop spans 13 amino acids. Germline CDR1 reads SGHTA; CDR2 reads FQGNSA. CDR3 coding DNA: TGTGCCAGCAGTCGAGTGAAAAATGAAAAACTGTTTTTT. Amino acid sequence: CASSRVKNEKLFF.

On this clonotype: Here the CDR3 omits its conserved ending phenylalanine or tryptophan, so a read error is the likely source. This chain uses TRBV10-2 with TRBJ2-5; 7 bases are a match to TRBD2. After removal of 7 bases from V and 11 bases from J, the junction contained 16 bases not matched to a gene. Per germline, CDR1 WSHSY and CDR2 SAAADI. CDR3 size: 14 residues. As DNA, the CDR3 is TGCGCCAGCACGCGACAGACTAGCACAGATACGCAGTACTTA. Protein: CASTRQTSTDTQYL.

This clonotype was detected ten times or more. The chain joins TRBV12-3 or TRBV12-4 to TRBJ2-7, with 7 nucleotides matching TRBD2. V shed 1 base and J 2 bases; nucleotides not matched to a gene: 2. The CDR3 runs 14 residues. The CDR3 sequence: CASSLGLAAYEQYF. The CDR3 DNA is TGTGCCAGCAGTTTAGGCCTAGCGGCCTACGAGCAGTACTTC.